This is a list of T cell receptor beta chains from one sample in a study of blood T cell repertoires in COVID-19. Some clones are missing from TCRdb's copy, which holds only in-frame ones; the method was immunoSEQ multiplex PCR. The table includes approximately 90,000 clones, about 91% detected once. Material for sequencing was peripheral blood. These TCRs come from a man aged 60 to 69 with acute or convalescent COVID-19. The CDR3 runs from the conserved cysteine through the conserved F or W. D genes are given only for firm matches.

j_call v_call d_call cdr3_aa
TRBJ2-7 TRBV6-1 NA CASSEAPGNLYEQYF
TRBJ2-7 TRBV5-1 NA CASRDTGQTYEQYF
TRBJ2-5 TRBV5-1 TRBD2 CASSNPTSGTTETQYF
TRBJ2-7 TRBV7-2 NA CASSFGGDYEQYF
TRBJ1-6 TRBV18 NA CASSPDTVYNSPLHF
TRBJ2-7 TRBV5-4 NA CASREGLSYEQYF
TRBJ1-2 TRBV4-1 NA CASSHRSDTYGYTF
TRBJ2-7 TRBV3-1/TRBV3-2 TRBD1 CASSPRDSPYEQYF
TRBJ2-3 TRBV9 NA CASSEQGHTSDTQYF
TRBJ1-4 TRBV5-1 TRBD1 CASSSGTGVANEKLFF
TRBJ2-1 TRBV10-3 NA CANRFSPDNEQFF
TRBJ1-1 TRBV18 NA CASSPPTLLNTEAFF
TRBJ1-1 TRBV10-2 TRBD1 CASSRMTGSRGTEAFF
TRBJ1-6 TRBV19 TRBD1 CASSIADRGRSPLHF
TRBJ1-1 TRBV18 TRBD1 CASSQGQGTDAFF
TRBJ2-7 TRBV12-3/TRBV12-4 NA CASSLGRSYEQYF
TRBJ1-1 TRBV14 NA CASSQDKGQNTEAFF
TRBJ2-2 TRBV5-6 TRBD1 CASSWDRDTGELFF
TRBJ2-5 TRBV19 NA CASSLGETQYF
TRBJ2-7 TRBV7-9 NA CASSLADDRSSFSYEQYF
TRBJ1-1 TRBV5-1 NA CASSLSPSAGMNTEAFF
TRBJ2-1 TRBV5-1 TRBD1 CASRDRAHEQFF